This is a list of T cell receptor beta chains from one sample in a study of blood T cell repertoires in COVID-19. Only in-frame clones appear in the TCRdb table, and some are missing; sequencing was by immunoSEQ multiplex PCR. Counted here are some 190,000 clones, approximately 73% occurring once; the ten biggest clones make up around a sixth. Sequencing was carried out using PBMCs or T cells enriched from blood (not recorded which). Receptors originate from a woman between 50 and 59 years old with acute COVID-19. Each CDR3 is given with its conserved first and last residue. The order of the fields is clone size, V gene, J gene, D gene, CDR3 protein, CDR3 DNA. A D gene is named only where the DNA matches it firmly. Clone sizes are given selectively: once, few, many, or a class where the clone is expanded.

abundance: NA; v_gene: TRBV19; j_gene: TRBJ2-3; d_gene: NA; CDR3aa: CASSIQVPDTQYF; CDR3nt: TGTGCCAGTAGTATACAGGTCCCAGATACGCAGTATTTT
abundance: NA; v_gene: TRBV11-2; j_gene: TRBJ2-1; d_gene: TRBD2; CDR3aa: CASSSERLAGPFF; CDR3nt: TGTGCCAGCAGCTCCGAACGACTAGCGGGGCCGTTCTTC
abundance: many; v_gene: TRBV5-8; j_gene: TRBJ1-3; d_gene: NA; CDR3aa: CASSLRGTGNTIYF; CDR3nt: TGTGCCAGCAGCTTGCGGGGAACTGGAAACACCATATATTTT
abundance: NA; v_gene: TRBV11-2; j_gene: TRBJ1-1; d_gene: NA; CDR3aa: CASSLTNSKNTEAFF; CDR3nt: TGTGCCAGCAGCTTAACGAACTCGAAGAACACTGAAGCTTTCTTT
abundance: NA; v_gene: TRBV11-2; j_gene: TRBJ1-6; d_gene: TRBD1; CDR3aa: CASSSSGTVNSPLHF; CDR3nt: TGTGCCAGCAGCTCATCCGGGACAGTAAATTCACCCCTCCACTTT
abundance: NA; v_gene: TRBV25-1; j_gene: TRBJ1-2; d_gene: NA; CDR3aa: CASSEHRAWGYTF; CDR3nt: TGTGCCAGCAGCGAACACAGGGCTTGGGGCTACACCTTC
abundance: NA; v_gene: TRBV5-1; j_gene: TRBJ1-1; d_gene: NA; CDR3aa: CASSLEWLMNTEAFF; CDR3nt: TGCGCCAGCAGCTTGGAGTGGCTCATGAACACTGAAGCTTTCTTT
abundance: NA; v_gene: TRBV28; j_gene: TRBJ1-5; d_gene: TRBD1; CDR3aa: CASIPQAGQESNQPQHF; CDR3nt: TGTGCCAGCATTCCCCAGGCCGGACAGGAGAGCAATCAGCCCCAGCATTTT
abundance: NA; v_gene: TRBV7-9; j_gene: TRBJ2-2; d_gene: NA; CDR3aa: CASSSHGGDTGELFF; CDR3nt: TGTGCCAGCAGCTCCCACGGCGGGGACACCGGGGAGCTGTTTTTT
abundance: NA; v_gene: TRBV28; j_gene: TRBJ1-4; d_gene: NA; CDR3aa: CASETRQGRTEKLFF; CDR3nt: TGTGCCAGCGAGACCAGGCAGGGGCGTACTGAAAAACTGTTTTTT
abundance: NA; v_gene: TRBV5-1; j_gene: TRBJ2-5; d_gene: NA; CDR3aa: CASSLDRTRGETQYF; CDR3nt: TGCGCCAGCAGCTTGGATAGGACTAGGGGGGAGACCCAGTACTTC
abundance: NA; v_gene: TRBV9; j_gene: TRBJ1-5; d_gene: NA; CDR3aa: CASSATGQRVQPQHF; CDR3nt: TGTGCCAGCAGCGCAACGGGCCAGAGGGTTCAGCCCCAGCATTTT
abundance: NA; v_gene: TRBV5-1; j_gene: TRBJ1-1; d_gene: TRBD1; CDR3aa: CASKEGAGTEAFF; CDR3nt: TGCGCCAGCAAGGAGGGGGCCGGGACTGAAGCTTTCTTT
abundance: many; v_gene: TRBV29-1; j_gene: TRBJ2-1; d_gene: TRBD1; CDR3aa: CSVEATGEIGNEQFF; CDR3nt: TGCAGCGTTGAAGCGACAGGGGAGATCGGGAATGAGCAGTTCTTC
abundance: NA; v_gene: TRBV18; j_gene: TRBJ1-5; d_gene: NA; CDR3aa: CASSPQGGNQPQHF; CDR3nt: TGTGCCAGCTCACCTCAGGGTGGCAATCAGCCCCAGCATTTT
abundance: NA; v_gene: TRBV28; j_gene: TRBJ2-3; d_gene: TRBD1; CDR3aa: CATLNRGHRTDTQYF; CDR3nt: TGTGCCACCCTAAACAGGGGGCATCGCACAGATACGCAGTATTTT
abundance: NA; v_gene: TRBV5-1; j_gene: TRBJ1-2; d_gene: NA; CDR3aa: CASSPGGDYGYTF; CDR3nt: TGCGCCAGCAGCCCCGGGGGGGACTATGGCTACACCTTC
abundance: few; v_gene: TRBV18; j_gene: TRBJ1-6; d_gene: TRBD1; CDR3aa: CASSEDRGYSPLHF; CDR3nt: TGTGCCAGCTCAGAGGACAGGGGATATTCACCCCTCCACTTT
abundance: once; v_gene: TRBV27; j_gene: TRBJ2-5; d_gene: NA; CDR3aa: CASSLSPGKTQYF; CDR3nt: TGTGCCAGCAGTTTATCTCCCGGGAAGACCCAGTACTTC
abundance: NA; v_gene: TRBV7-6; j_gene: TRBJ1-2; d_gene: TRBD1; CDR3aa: CASTPGGYGYTF; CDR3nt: TGTGCCAGCACCCCAGGGGGCTATGGCTACACCTTC
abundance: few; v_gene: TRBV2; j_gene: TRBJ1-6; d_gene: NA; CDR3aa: CADGDYNSPLHF; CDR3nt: TGTGCCGACGGGGACTATAATTCACCCCTCCACTTT
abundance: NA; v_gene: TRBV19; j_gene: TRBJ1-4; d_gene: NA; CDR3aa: CASTPGPGVFNEKLFF; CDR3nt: TGTGCCAGTACCCCAGGGCCGGGGGTATTTAATGAAAAACTGTTTTTT
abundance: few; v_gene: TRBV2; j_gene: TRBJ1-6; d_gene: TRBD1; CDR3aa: CASVDRERSPLHF; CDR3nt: TGTGCCAGCGTGGACAGGGAACGCTCACCCCTCCACTTT
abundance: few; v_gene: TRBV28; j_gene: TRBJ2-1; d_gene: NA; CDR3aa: CASSFGLSYNEQFF; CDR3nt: TGTGCCAGCAGTTTCGGTCTCTCCTACAATGAGCAGTTCTTC
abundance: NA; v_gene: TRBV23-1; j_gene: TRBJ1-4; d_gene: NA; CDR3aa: CASSQSQRDREKLFF; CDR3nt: TGCGCCAGCAGTCAATCGCAGAGGGATCGAGAAAAACTGTTTTTT
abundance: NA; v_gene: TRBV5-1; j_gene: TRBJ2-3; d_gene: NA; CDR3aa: CASSRITSDTQYF; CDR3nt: TGCGCCAGCAGCCGGATTACTAGCGATACGCAGTATTTT
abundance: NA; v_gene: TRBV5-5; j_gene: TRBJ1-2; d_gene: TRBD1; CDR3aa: CASSYRDSNYGYTF; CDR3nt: TGTGCCAGCAGCTACCGGGACAGTAACTATGGCTACACCTTC
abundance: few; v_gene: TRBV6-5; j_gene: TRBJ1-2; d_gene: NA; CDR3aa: CASSYEAGSGYTF; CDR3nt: TGTGCCAGCAGTTACGAAGCGGGGAGTGGCTACACCTTC
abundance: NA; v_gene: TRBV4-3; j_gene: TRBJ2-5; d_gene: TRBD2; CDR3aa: CASSRTSGAQETQYF; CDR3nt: TGCGCCAGCAGTCGGACTAGCGGGGCCCAAGAGACCCAGTACTTC
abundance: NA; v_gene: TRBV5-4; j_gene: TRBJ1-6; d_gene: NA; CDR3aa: CASRFGQPDSPLHF; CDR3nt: TGTGCCAGCAGATTTGGACAGCCGGATTCACCCCTCCACTTT
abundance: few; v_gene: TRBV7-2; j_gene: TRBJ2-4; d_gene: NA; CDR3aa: CASSSWGPKNIQYF; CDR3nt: TGTGCCAGCAGCTCTTGGGGGCCCAAAAACATTCAGTACTTC
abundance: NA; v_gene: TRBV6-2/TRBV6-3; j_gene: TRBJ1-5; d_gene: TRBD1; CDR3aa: CASSYSVAGGLNQPQHF; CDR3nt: TGTGCCAGCAGTTACTCCGTGGCAGGGGGGCTTAATCAGCCCCAGCATTTT
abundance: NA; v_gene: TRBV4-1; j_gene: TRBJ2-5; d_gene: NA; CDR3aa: CASSQDQAETQYF; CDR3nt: TGCGCCAGCAGCCAAGATCAGGCAGAGACCCAGTACTTC
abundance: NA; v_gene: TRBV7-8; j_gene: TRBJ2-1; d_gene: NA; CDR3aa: CASSPVNEQFF; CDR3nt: TGTGCCAGCAGCCCCGTTAATGAGCAGTTCTTC
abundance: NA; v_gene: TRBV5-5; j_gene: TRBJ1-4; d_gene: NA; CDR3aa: CASSPDEKLFF; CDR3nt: TGTGCCAGCAGCCCCGATGAAAAACTGTTTTTT
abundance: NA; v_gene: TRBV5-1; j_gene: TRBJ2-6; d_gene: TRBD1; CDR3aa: CASIEGGAGANVLTF; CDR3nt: TGCGCCAGCATTGAAGGGGGCGCTGGGGCCAACGTCCTGACTTTC
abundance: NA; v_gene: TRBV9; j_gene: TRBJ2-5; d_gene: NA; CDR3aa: CASSPSETQYF; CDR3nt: TGTGCCAGCAGCCCCTCAGAGACCCAGTACTTC
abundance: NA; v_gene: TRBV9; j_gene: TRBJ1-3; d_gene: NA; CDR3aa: CASVGAAPGNTIYF; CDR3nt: TGTGCCAGCGTTGGGGCAGCCCCTGGAAACACCATATATTTT
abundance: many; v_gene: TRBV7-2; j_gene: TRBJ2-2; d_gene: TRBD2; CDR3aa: CASSPGGRGGTGELFF; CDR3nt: TGTGCCAGCAGCCCCGGCGGACGGGGGGGAACGGGGGAGCTGTTTTTT
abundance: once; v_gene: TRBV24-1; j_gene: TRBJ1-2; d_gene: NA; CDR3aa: CATSDLPWGRNGGYTF; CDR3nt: TGTGCCACCAGTGATTTGCCTTGGGGGCGGAATGGCGGCTACACCTTC
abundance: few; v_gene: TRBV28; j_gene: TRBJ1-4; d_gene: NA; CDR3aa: CASTQPGQGDEKLFF; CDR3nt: TGTGCCAGCACCCAACCCGGGCAGGGTGACGAAAAACTGTTTTTT
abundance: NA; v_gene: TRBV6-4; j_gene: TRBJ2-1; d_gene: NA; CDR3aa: CASSVGGPEQFF; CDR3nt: TGTGCCAGCAGTGTGGGGGGGCCGGAGCAGTTCTTC
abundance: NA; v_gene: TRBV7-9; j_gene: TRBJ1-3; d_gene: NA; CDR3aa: CASSKWGGLGGNTIYF; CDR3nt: TGTGCCAGCAGCAAATGGGGGGGTCTCGGTGGAAACACCATATATTTT
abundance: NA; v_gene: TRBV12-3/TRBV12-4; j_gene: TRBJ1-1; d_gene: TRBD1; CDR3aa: CASSQTGGGRAFF; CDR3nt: TGTGCCAGCAGCCAAACAGGGGGCGGTCGGGCTTTCTTT
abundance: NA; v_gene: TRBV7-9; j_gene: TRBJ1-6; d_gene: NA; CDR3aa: CASSSQPGPAGGSPLHF; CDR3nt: TGTGCCAGCAGCTCCCAGCCGGGGCCGGCGGGGGGTTCACCCCTCCACTTT
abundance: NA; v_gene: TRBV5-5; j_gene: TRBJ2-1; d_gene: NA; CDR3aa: CASSFTGYNEQFF; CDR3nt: TGTGCCAGCAGCTTTACCGGGTACAATGAGCAGTTCTTC
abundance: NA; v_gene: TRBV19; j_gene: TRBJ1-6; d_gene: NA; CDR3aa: CASSIAGNSPLHF; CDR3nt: TGTGCCAGTAGTATCGCAGGGAATTCACCCCTCCACTTT
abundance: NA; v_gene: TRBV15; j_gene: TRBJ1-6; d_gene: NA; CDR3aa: CATTKERAGINSPLHF; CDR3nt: TGTGCCACCACTAAAGAACGTGCGGGAATTAATTCACCCCTCCACTTT
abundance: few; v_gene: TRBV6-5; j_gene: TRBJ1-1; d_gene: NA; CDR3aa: CASSTNGALRAFF; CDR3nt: TGTGCCAGCAGTACTAATGGGGCCTTGAGAGCTTTCTTT
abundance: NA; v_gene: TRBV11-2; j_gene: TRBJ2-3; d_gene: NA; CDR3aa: CASSPEGGVGTDTQYF; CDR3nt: TGTGCCAGCAGCCCCGAGGGGGGGGTTGGAACGGATACGCAGTATTTT
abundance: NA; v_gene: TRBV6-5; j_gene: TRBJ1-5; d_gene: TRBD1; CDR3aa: CASSIQGGSNQPQHF; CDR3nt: TGTGCCAGCAGTATTCAGGGGGGCAGCAATCAGCCCCAGCATTTT
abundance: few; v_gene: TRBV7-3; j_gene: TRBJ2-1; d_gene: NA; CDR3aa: CASSGDGGGNEQFF; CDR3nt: TGTGCCAGCAGCGGCGACGGGGGTGGGAATGAGCAGTTCTTC
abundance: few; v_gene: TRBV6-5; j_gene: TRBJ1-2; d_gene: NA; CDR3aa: CASTLAQGTYGYTF; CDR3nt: TGTGCCAGCACGTTAGCCCAGGGGACCTATGGCTACACCTTC
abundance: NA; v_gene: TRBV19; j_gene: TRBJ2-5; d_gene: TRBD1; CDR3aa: CASSIRQGVGWETQYF; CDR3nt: TGTGCCAGTAGTATTCGGCAGGGGGTCGGATGGGAGACCCAGTACTTC
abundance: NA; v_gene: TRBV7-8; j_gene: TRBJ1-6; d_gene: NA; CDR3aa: CASSLVSPRSSYNSPLHF; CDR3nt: TGTGCCAGCAGCTTAGTATCGCCAAGGAGCTCCTATAATTCACCCCTCCACTTT